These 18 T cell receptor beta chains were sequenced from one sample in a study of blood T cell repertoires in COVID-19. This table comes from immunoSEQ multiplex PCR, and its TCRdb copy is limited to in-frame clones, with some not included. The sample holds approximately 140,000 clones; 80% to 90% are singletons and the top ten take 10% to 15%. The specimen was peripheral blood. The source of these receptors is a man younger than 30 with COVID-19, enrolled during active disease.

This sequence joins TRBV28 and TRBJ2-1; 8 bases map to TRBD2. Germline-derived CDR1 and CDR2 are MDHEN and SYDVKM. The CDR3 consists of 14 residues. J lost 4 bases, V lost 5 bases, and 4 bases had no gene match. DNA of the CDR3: TGTGCCAGCAGTGTTCCGGGAGGGTACAATGAGCAGTTCTTC. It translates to CASSVPGGYNEQFF.

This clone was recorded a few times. The CDR3 DNA follows: TGTGCCAGCAGTAACACCGCCGCGGGCGGGGAGCTGTTTTTT. The encoded protein is CASSNTAAGGELFF. The chain links TRBV27 to TRBJ2-2, with D possibly TRBD2 on 5 matching bases. CDR3 size: 14 residues. V dropped 5 bases and J dropped 7 bases, with 14 bases sitting between them. Germline V gene data show CDR1 as MNHEY and CDR2 as SMNVEV (reference sequence).

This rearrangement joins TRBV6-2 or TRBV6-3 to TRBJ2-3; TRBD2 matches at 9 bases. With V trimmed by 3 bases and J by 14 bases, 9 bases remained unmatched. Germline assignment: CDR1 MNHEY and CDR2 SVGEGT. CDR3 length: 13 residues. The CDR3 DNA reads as TGTGCCAGCAGTTATGAGCGGGAGGCCCCAACGTATTTT. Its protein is CASSYEREAPTYF.

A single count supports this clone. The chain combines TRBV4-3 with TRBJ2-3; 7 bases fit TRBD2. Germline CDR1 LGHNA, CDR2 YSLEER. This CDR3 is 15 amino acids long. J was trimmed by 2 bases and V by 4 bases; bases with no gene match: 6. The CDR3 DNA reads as TGCGCCAGCAGCCGACTTACTAGCGACACAGATACGCAGTATTTT. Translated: CASSRLTSDTDTQYF.

This CDR3 is CASSYIKGGPYNEQFF. The CDR3 DNA reads TGTGCCAGCAGCTATATAAAAGGGGGCCCCTACAATGAGCAGTTCTTC. The rearrangement uses TRBV11-2 and TRBJ2-1, with TRBD1 matching 7 bases. Trimming took 4 bases from V and 2 from J; bases not matched to a gene: 8. Per the germline V gene, CDR1 is SGHAT and CDR2 is FQNNGV. CDR3 size: 16 residues. The complete variable domain, with remaining parts taken from reference TRBV11-2 and TRBJ2-1, reads EAGVAQSPRYKIIEKRQSVAFWCNPISGHATLYWYQQILGQGPKLLIQFQNNGVVDDSQLPKDRFSAERLKGVDSTLKIQPAKLEDSAVYLCASSYIKGGPYNEQFFGPGTRLTVL.

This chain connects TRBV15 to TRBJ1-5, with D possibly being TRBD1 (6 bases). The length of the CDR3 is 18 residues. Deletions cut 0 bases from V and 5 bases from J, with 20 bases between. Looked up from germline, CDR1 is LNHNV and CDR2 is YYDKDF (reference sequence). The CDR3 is CATSRDNGGGAGDQPQHF. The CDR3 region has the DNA TGTGCCACCAGCAGAGATAACGGTGGGGGGGCAGGCGATCAGCCCCAGCATTTT.

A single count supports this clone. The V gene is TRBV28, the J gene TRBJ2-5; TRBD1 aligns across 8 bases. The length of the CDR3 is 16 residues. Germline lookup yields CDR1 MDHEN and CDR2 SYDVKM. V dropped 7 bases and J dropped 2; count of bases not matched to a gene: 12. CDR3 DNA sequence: TGTGCCAGCACCCAGACCCGGACAGGGTGGCAAGAGACCCAGTACTTC. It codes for CASTQTRTGWQETQYF. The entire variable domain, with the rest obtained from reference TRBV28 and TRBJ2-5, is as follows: DVKVTQSSRYLVKRTGEKVFLECVQDMDHENMFWYRQDPGLGLRLIYFSYDVKMKEKGDIPEGYSVSREKKERFSLILESASTNQTSMYLCASTQTRTGWQETQYFGPGTRLLVL.

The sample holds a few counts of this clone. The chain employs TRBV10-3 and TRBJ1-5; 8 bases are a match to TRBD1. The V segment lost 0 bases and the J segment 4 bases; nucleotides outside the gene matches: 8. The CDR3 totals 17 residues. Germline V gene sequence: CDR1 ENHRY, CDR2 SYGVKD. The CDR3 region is CAISESPTGAENQPQHF. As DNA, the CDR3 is TGTGCCATCAGTGAGTCCCCGACAGGGGCCGAGAATCAGCCCCAGCATTTT.

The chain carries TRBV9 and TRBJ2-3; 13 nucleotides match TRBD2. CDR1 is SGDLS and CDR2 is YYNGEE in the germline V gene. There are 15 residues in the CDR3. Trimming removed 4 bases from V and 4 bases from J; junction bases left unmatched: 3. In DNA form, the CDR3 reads TGTGCCAGCAGCCGACTAGCGGGAGGAGCAGATACGCAGTATTTT. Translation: CASSRLAGGADTQYF.

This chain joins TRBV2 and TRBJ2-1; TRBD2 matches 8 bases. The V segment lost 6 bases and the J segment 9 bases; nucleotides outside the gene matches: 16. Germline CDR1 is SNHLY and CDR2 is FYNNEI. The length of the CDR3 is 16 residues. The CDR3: CASSPWGAGVMFEQFF. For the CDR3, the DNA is TGTGCCAGCAGCCCCTGGGGAGCGGGAGTGATGTTTGAGCAGTTCTTC.

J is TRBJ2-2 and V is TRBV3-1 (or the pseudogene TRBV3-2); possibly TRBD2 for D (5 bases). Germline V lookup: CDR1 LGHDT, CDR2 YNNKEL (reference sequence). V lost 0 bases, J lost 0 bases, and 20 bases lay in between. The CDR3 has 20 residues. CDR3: CASSQDRLGFGETNTGELFF. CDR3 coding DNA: TGTGCCAGCAGCCAAGATCGCTTGGGGTTTGGGGAGACGAACACCGGGGAGCTGTTTTTT.

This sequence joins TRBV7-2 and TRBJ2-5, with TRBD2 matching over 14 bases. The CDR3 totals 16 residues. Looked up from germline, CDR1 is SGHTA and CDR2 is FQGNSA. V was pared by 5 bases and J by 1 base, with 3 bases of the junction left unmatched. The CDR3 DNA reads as TGTGCCAGCAGCGCTGGACTAGCGGGAGGCCAAGAGACCCAGTACTTC. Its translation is CASSAGLAGGQETQYF.

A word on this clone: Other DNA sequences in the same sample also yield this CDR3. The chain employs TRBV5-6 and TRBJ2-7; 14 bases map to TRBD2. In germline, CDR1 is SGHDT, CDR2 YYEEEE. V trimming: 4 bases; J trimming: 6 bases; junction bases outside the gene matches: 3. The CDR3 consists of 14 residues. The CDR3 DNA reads TGTGCCAGCAGCGGGGGACTAGCGGGAGTCGAGCAGTACTTC. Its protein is CASSGGLAGVEQYF.

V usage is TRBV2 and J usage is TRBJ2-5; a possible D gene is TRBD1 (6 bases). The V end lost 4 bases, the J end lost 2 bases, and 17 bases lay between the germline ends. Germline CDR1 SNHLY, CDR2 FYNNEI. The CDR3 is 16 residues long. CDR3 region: CASSVDEQGYQETQYF. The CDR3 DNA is TGTGCCAGCAGTGTCGACGAACAGGGCTATCAAGAGACCCAGTACTTC.

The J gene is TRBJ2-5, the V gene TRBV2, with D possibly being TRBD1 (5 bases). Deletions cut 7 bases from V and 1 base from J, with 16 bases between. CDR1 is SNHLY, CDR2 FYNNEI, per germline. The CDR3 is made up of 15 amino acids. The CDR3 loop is CASNLRQKLQETQYF. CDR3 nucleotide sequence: TGTGCCAGCAACCTCCGACAGAAGCTCCAAGAGACCCAGTACTTC.

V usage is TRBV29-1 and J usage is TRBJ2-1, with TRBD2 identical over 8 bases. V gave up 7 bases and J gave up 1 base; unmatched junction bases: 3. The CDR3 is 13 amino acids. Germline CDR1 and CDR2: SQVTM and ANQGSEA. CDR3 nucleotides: TGCAGCGCCCGGGGGGGATCCTACAATGAGCAGTTCTTC. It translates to CSARGGSYNEQFF.

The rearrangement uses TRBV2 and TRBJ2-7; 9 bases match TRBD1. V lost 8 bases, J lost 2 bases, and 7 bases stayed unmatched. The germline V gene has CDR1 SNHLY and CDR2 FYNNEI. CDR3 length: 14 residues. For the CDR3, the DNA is TGTGCCAGCGGCGGGACAGGGCGGACCTACGAGCAGTACTTC. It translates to CASGGTGRTYEQYF.

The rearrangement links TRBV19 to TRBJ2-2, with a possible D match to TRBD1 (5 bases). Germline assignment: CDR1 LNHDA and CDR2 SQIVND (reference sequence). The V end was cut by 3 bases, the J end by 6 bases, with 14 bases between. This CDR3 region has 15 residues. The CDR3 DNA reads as TGTGCCAGTAGTATGAGTGTGGGGCTGTCCGGGGAGCTGTTTTTT. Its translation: CASSMSVGLSGELFF.